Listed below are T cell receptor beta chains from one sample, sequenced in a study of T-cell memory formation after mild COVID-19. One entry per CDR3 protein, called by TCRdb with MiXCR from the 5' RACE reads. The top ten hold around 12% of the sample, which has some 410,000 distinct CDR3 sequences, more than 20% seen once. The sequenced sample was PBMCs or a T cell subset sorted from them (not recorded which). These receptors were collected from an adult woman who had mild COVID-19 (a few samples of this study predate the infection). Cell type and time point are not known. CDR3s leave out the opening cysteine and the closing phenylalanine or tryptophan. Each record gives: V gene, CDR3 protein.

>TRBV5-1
ASSFLPTGVRETQY
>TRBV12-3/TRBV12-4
ASSQGHPSYEQY
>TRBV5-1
ASSSGLDNEQF
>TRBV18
ASSPALNSYEQY
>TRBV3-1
ASSRLADRYEQY
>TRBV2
ASTLLTGTYGYT
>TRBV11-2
ASSLAPGNQAF
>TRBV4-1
ASSQDGRLGEAF
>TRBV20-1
SALRTGGFDEQY
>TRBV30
AWSVSSQETQY
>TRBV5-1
ASSLTSGTQDTQY
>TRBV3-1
ASSQDGGGAEAF
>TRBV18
ASSPPGDGTEAF
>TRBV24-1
ATSSKGPAYNEQF
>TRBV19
ASRSRGETQY
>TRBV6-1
ASTIMNEQF
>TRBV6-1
ASSGEGGRYEQY
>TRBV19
ASSIDRDRHQPQH
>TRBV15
ATSTSDRAEQY
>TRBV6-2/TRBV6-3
ASRAMGNIQY
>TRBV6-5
ASTKPGVKETQY
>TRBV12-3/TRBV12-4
ASSLGLAFRSTGNEQF
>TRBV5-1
ASSWKIGGAEDTQY
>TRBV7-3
ASSLGSHTDYNEQF
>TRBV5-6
ASSPMGDLFGNTIY
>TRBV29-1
SADPQGATITDTQY
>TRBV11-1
ASSSRTSGTGELF
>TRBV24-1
ATSDLQYEQF
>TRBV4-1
ASSHNTGQGLGEQF
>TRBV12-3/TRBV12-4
ASSSRQWSTDTQY
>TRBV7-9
ASSRTSGVAKNIQY
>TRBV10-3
AISERAPGAAYEQY
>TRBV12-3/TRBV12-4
ASRLDSSYNEQF
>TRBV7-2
ASSFLAGGDYNEQF
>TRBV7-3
ASSPEHYTEAF
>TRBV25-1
ASSEAGGIEAF
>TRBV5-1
ASTSDGTSVAKNIQY
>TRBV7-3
ASSSETGDTQY
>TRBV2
ASSEGGRNYGYT
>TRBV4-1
ASSQVGAGLDNEQF
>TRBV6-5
ASSYSKVGSLF
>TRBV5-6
ASSFTTGGEAPGNTIY
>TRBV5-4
ASSLAGGEVGYGYT
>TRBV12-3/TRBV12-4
ASSKDSYGPNTGELF
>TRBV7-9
ASSFPGTALYGYT
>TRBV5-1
ASSVEGPFHEQY
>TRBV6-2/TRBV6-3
ASSQLAPLYNEQF
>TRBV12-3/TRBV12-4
ASSPERGGRDTQY
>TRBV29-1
SVLGNTEAF
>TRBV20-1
SASLDTAGNTIY
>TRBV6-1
ASSPTGGEEKLF
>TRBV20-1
SAVGRSYNEQF